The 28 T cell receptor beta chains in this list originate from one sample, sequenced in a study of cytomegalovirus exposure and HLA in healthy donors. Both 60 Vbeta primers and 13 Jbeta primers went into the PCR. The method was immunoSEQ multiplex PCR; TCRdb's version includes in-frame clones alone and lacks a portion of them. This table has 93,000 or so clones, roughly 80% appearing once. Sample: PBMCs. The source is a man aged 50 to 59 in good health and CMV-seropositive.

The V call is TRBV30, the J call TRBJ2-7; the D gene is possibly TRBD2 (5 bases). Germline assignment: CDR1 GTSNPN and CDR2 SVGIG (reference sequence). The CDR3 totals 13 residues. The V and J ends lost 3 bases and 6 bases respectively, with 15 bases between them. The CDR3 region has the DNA TGTGCCTGGAGGCCGAGGGAGTTGGGCGAGCAGTACTTC. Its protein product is CAWRPRELGEQYF. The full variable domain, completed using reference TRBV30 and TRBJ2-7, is SQTIHQWPATLVQPVGSPLSLECTVEGTSNPNLYWYRQAAGRGLQLLFYSVGIGQISSEVPQNLSASRPQDRQFILSSKKLLLSDSGFYLCAWRPRELGEQYFGPGTRLTVT.

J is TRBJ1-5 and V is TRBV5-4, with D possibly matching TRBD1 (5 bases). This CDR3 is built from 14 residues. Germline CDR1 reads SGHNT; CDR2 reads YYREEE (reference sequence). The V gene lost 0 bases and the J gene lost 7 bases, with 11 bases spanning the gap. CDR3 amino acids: CASSLDGQGQPQHF. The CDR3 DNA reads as TGTGCCAGCAGCTTGGACGGGCAGGGCCAGCCCCAGCATTTT. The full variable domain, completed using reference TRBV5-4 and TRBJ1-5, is ETGVTQSPTHLIKTRGQQVTLRCSSQSGHNTVSWYQQALGQGPQFIFQYYREEENGRGNFPPRFSGLQFPNYSSELNVNALELDDSALYLCASSLDGQGQPQHFGDGTRLSIL.

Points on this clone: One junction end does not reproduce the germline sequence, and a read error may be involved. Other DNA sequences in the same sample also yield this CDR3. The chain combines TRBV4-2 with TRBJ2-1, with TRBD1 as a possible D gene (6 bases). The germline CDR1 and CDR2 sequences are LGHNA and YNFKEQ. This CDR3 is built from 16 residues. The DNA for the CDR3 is TGTGCCAGCAGCCAAAGGGCACAGGGCTCCTATAATGAGCAGTTCTTC. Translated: CASSQRAQGSYNEQFF.

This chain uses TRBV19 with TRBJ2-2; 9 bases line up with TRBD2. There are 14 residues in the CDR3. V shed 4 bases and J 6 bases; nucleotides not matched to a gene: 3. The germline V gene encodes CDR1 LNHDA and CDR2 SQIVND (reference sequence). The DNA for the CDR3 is TGTGCCAGTAGTACCACTAGCGGGTCCGGGGAGCTGTTTTTT. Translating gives CASSTTSGSGELFF.

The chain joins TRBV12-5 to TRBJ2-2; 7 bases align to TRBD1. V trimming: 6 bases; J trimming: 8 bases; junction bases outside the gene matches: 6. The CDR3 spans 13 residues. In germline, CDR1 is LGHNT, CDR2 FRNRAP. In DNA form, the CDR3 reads TGTGCTAGTGGAGGTAGGGGGCTGGGGGAGCTGTTTTTT. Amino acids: CASGGRGLGELFF.

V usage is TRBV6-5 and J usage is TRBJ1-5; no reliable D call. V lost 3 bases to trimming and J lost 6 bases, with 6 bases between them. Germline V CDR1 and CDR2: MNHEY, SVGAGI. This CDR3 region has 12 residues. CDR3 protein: CASSYIGQPQHF. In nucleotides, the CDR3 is TGTGCCAGCAGTTATATCGGTCAGCCCCAGCATTTT.

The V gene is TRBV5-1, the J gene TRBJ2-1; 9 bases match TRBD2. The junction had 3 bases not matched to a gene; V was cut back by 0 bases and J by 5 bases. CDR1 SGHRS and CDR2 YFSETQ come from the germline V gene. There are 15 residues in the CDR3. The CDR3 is CASSLGSGRNNEQFF. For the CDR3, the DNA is TGCGCCAGCAGCTTGGGTAGCGGGAGAAACAATGAGCAGTTCTTC. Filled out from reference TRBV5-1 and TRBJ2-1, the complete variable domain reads KAGVTQTPRYLIKTRGQQVTLSCSPISGHRSVSWYQQTPGQGLQFLFEYFSETQRNKGNFPGRFSGRQFSNSRSEMNVSTLELGDSALYLCASSLGSGRNNEQFFGPGTRLTVL.

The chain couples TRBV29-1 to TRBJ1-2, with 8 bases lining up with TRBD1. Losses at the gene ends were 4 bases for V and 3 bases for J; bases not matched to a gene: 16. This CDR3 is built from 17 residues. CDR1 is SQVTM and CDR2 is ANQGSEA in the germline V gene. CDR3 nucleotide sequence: TGCAGCGTTGTTCTCACAGACAGGGGCGACGTCTACTATGGCTACACCTTC. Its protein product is CSVVLTDRGDVYYGYTF.

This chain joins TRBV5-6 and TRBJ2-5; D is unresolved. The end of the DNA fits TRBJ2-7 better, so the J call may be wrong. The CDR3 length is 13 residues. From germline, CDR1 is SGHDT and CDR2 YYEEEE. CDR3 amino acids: CASSLGNYYEQYF. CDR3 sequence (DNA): TGTGCCAGCAGCTTAGGCAACTACTACGAGCAGTACTTC.

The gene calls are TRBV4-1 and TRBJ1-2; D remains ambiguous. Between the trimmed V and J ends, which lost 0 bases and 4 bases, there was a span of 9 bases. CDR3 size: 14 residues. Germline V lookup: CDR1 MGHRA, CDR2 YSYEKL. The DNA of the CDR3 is TGCGCCAGCAGCCAAGAGGCCACCATCTATGGCTACACCTTC. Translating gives CASSQEATIYGYTF.

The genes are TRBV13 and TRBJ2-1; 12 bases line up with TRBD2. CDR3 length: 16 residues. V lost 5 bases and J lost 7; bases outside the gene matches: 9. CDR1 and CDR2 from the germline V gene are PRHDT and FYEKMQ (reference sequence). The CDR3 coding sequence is TGTGCCAGCAGCCCATCGGGACTAGCGGGTGTTAATGAGCAGTTCTTC. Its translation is CASSPSGLAGVNEQFF.

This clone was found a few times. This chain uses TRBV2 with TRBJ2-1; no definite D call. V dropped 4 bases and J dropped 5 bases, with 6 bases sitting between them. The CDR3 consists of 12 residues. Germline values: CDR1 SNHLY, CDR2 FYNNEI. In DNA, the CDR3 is TGTGCCAGCAGTGTAGAGGACAATGAGCAGTTCTTC. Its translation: CASSVEDNEQFF.

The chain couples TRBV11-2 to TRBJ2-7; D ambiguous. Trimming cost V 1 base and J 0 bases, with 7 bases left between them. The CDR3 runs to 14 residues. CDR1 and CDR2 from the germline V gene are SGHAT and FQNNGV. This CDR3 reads CASSLGHSSYEQYF. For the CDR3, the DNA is TGTGCCAGCAGCTTAGGTCACAGCTCCTACGAGCAGTACTTC.

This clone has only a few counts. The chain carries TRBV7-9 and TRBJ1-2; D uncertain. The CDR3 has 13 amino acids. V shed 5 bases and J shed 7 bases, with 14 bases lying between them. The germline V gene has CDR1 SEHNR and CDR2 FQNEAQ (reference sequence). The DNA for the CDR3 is TGTGCCAGCAGCCCGAGCGGGCCCAGTGGCTACACCTTC. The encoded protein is CASSPSGPSGYTF.

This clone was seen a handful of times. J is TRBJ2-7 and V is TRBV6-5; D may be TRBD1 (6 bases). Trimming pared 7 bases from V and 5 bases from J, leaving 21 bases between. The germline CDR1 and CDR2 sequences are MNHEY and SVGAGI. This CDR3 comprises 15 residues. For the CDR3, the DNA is TGTGCCAGCACTCCTCTGGAGGCAGGGGTCCACGAGCAGTACTTC. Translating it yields CASTPLEAGVHEQYF.

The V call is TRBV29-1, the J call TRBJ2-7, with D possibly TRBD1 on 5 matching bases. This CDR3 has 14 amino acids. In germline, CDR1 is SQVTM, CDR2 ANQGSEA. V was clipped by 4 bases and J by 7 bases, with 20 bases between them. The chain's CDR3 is CSVVERALKGEQYF. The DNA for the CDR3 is TGCAGCGTTGTGGAGAGAGCCTTAAAGGGGGAGCAGTACTTC.

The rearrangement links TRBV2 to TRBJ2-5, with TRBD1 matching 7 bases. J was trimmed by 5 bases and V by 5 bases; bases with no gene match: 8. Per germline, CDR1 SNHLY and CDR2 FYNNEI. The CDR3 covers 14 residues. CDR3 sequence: CASSTQGLGETQYF. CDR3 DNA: TGTGCCAGCAGTACACAGGGGCTAGGGGAGACCCAGTACTTC.

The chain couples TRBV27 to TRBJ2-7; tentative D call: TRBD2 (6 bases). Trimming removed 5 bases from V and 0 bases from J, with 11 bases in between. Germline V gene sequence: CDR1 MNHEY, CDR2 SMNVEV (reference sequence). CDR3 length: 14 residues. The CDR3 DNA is TGTGCCAGCAGTGGGACTGCCAACTCCTACGAGCAGTACTTC. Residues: CASSGTANSYEQYF.

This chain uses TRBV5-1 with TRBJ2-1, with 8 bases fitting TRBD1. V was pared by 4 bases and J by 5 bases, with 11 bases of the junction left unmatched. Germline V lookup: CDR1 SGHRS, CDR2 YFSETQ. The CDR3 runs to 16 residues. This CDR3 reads CASSPGQGGHNNEQFF. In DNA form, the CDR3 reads TGCGCCAGCAGCCCTGGACAGGGAGGACATAACAATGAGCAGTTCTTC.

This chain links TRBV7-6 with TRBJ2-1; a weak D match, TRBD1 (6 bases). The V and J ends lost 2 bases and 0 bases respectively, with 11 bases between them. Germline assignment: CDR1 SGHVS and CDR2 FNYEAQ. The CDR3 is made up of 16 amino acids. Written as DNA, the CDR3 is TGTGCCAGCAGCTTACAGGGGTGGAGCTCCTACAATGAGCAGTTCTTC. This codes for CASSLQGWSSYNEQFF.

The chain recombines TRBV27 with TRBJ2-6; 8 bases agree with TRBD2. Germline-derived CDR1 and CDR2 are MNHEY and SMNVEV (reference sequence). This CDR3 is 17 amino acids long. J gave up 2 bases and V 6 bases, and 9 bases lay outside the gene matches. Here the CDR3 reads CASSARPGGAGANVLTF. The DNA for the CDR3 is TGTGCCAGCAGCGCTAGGCCCGGGGGGGCTGGGGCCAACGTCCTGACTTTC.

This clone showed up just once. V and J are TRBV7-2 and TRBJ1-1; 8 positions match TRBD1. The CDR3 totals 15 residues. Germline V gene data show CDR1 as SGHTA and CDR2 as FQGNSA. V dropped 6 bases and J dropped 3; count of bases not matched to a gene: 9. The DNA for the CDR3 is TGTGCCAGCAGGACTAACAGGGGGACGGACACTGAAGCTTTCTTT. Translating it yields CASRTNRGTDTEAFF.

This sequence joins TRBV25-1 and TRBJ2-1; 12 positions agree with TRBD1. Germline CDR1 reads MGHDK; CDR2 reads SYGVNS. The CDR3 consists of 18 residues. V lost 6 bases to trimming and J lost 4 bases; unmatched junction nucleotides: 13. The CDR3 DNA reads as TGTGCCAGCAGCATGGGACAGGGGGCGCGGGTCGGGTACAATGAGCAGTTCTTC. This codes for CASSMGQGARVGYNEQFF.

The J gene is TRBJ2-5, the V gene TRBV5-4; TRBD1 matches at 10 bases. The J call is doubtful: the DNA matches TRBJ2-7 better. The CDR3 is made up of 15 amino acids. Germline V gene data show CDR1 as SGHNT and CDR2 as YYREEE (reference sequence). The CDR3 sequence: CASSLNRDRGDEQYF. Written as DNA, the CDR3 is TGTGCCAGCAGCTTAAACCGGGACAGGGGTGACGAGCAGTACTTC.

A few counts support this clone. CDR3 loop: CASSLGEVAYEQYF. The CDR3 DNA is TGTGCCAGCAGCTTAGGTGAGGTCGCCTACGAGCAGTACTTC. The rearrangement joins TRBV11-2 to TRBJ2-5; D gene unclear. The end of the DNA is better explained by TRBJ2-7, so the J call may be wrong. This CDR3 is built from 14 residues. The germline V gene encodes CDR1 SGHAT and CDR2 FQNNGV.

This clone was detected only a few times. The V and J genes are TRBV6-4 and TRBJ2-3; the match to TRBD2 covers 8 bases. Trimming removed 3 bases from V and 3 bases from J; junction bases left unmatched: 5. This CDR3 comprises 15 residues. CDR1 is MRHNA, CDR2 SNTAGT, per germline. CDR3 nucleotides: TGTGCCAGCAGTGAGGGAGCGGGAGAGACAGATACGCAGTATTTT. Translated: CASSEGAGETDTQYF.

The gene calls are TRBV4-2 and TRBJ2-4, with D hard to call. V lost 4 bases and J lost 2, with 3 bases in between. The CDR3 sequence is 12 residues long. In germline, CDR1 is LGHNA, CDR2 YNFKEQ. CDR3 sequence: CASSPTKNIQYF. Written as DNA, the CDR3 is TGTGCCAGCAGCCCTACCAAAAACATTCAGTACTTC.

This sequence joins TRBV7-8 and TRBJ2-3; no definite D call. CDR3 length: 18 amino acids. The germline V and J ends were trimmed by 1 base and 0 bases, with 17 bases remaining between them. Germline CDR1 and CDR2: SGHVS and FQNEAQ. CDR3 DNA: TGTGCCAGCAGCTTAGAGTCACAGCTACAACATAGCACAGATACGCAGTATTTT. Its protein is CASSLESQLQHSTDTQYF.